This T cell receptor (beta chain) was recorded in a study of early stage breast cancer tumors. Across the study: Each sample averaged approximately 9.8-fold read coverage.

Clones were sequenced by immunoSEQ multiplex PCR, and TCRdb holds only the in-frame ones, with some missing. Of tens of thousands of clones listed, around 85% were seen once; the top ten hold 3% to 4.5%. The CDR3 runs 15 residues. V gave up 7 bases and J gave up 0 bases, with 19 bases separating them. Germline assignment: CDR1 SQVTM and CDR2 ANQGSEA. This clonotype originated in a person aged 55 to 70 with breast cancer. The V call is TRBV29-1, the J call TRBJ2-7; tentative D call: TRBD1 (7 bases). Material for sequencing was blood. The DNA of the CDR3 is TGCAGCGCCTCGGGAGCAGGGGGGTCCTCCTACGAGCAGTACTTC. It is translated as CSASGAGGSSYEQYF.